The sequence of this TCR beta chain was determined in a study of blood T cells in healthy people across ages. General observations from the study: In the absence of known donor CMV status, changes in expanded clonotypes were possibly confounded.

Concerning this clonotype: Its antigen is unknown.

A J-beta primer mix and a sample-barcoded 5' primer were used in a second PCR of about 7 to 12 cycles. Sequencing yielded, for each sample, at least 2.5 million paired-end reads carrying CDR3. From the 5' RACE reads, TCRdb called clonotypes with MiXCR, one entry per CDR3 protein. The sample comprises approximately 1,000,000 distinct CDR3 sequences, more than 30% of which are singletons, and around 13% rests with the top ten. Trimming shortened V by 7 bases and J by 7 bases, and 23 bases separated the two germline ends. CDR3 length: 15 residues. Drawn from each donor were around 9.1 milliliters of peripheral blood.

Sequences were obtained from blood. The TCR sequence derives from a man between 18 and 29 years old in good health. The chain joins TRBV12-3 or TRBV12-4 to TRBJ2-7; perhaps TRBD2 as D (7 bases). The CDR3 reads CASKTEGGPYNEQYF. The DNA of the CDR3 is TGTGCCAGCAAGACGGAGGGGGGGCCATACAATGAGCAGTACTTC.